This T cell receptor (beta chain) appears in the sequencing data of a study of blood T cell repertoires in COVID-19. Study-wide background: Both acute and convalescent COVID-19 samples were obtained from the United States, Italy and Spain. T cells, B-cell-depleted T cells, or PBMCs supplied cDNA or gDNA.

Germline V gene data show CDR1 as KGHDR and CDR2 as SFDVKD. With 1 base removed from V and 2 bases from J, the gap between germline ends came to 10 bases. CDR3 length: 15 amino acids. In this sample, this clone turned up once. Using immunoSEQ multiplex PCR, the repertoire was profiled, and TCRdb retains in-frame clones only, with some absent. In the table there are hundreds of thousands of clones, roughly 90% of which are singletons. This TCR was recovered from a woman aged 50 to 60 with active or convalescent COVID-19. Sequencing used peripheral blood. The V gene is TRBV24-1, the J gene TRBJ1-2; D is possibly TRBD1 (6 bases). CDR3 sequence: CATSDFDRLNYGYTF. The CDR3 DNA follows: TGTGCCACCAGTGATTTTGACAGGCTCAACTATGGCTACACCTTC.